These 26 T cell receptor beta chains originate from one sample sequenced in a study of shared clonotypes between healthy human individuals. The data were produced by immunoSEQ multiplex PCR, yet TCRdb's version contains in-frame clones alone and is incomplete. The table has about 520,000 clones, roughly 95% seen once. Sequencing was performed on naive CD4+ T cells sorted from blood. Subset described: CD45RA+ positively selected. The receptors were gathered from a woman aged 30 to 39 in good health.

V gene TRBV21-1 combines with J gene TRBJ1-1; the table's TRBD1 call for D was not verified on the DNA. TRBV21-1 is assigned pseudogene status. The CDR3 runs 14 residues. CDR3 bases: TGTGCCAGCACTAACGACAGGATGAACACTGAAGCTTTCTTT. As protein: CASTNDRMNTEAFF.

This clone was seen once. The chain carries TRBV7-8 and TRBJ2-7, with TRBD2 identical over 7 bases. This CDR3 is 17 amino acids long. In germline, CDR1 is SGHVS, CDR2 FQNEAQ. The J segment lost 2 bases and the V segment lost 2 bases, leaving 12 bases of the junction unmatched. CDR3 nucleotides: TGTGCCAGCAGCTTAACGGTAGGGAGCGGGACCCCCTACGAGCAGTACTTC. It specifies CASSLTVGSGTPYEQYF. Full variable domain (remainder filled in from reference TRBV7-8 and TRBJ2-7): GAGVSQSPRYKVAKRGQDVALRCDPISGHVSLFWYQQALGQGPEFLTYFQNEAQLDKSGLPSDRFFAERPEGSVSTLKIQRTQQEDSAVYLCASSLTVGSGTPYEQYFGPGTRLTVT.

Comments on this clone: At one end the junction does not follow the germline gene, possibly because of a read error. V usage is TRBV11-2 and J usage is TRBJ2-3; 8 nucleotides line up with TRBD2. This CDR3 has 15 residues. CDR1 is SGHAT and CDR2 is FQNNGV in the germline V gene. CDR3 protein: CASSLVAGGTYTQYF. CDR3 DNA: TGTGCCAGCAGCTTAGTTGCGGGAGGCACATATACGCAGTATTTT.

About this clone: The sample holds other DNA sequences that translate to the same CDR3. V gene TRBV11-2 combines with J gene TRBJ2-7, with D perhaps matching TRBD2 (6 bases). The germline gives CDR1 SGHAT, CDR2 FQNNGV. With 0 bases removed from V and 7 bases from J, the gap between germline ends came to 13 bases. CDR3 length equals 14 residues. The CDR3 reads CASSLDRTNLEQYF. Written as DNA, the CDR3 is TGTGCCAGCAGCTTAGACCGGACTAACCTGGAGCAGTACTTC.

The chain joins TRBV2 to TRBJ1-5; the match to TRBD1 covers 10 bases. From germline, CDR1 is SNHLY and CDR2 FYNNEI. V trimming: 6 bases; J trimming: 5 bases; junction bases outside the gene matches: 4. The CDR3 contains 14 residues. The CDR3 spells CASRVGTGDQPQHF. The CDR3 DNA is TGTGCCAGCAGGGTCGGGACAGGGGATCAGCCCCAGCATTTT. The complete variable domain, with remaining parts taken from reference TRBV2 and TRBJ1-5, reads EPEVTQTPSHQVTQMGQEVILRCVPISNHLYFYWYRQILGQKVEFLVSFYNNEISEKSEIFDDQFSVERPDGSNFTLKIRSTKLEDSAMYFCASRVGTGDQPQHFGDGTRLSIL.

The chain recombines TRBV5-1 with TRBJ1-1; D may be TRBD1 (6 bases). Germline CDR1 reads SGHRS; CDR2 reads YFSETQ. The V end lost 0 bases, the J end lost 3 bases, and 12 bases lay between the germline ends. This CDR3 region has 15 residues. CDR3 amino acids: CASSLAGGFDTEAFF. The CDR3 DNA is TGCGCCAGCAGCTTGGCCGGGGGCTTTGACACTGAAGCTTTCTTT.

The V and J genes are TRBV19 and TRBJ2-1, with 8 bases fitting TRBD1. Germline lookup yields CDR1 LNHDA and CDR2 SQIVND (reference sequence). This CDR3 is 18 amino acids long. With V trimmed by 2 bases and J by 0 bases, 9 bases remained unmatched. CDR3 amino acids: CASSIFGRGTGSYNEQFF. The CDR3 DNA reads as TGTGCCAGTAGTATATTCGGAAGAGGGACAGGCTCCTACAATGAGCAGTTCTTC.

The chain has TRBV9 and TRBJ2-1; 13 bases are a match to TRBD2. From germline, CDR1 is SGDLS and CDR2 YYNGEE. The CDR3 contains 15 residues. J lost 10 bases, V lost 4 bases, and 8 bases had no gene match. CDR3 in amino acids: CASSSTSGRAGEQFF. Written as DNA, the CDR3 is TGTGCCAGCAGCTCAACTAGCGGGAGGGCGGGCGAGCAGTTCTTC.

The chain carries TRBV7-9 and TRBJ2-6; D might be TRBD1 (5 bases). Per germline, CDR1 SEHNR and CDR2 FQNEAQ (reference sequence). Trimming removed 5 bases from V and 4 bases from J, with 9 bases in between. The CDR3 sequence is 14 residues long. CDR3 in amino acids: CASSRTGGANVLTF. CDR3 nucleotide sequence: TGTGCCAGCAGCCGTACAGGCGGGGCCAACGTCCTGACTTTC.

The V call is TRBV5-5, the J call TRBJ2-5; unclear D gene. The CDR3 sequence is 13 residues long. Germline V gene data show CDR1 as SGHKS and CDR2 as YYEKEE (reference sequence). Trimming removed 0 bases from V and 4 bases from J, with 7 bases in between. The CDR3 loop reads CASSLAIGETQYF. The CDR3 DNA reads as TGTGCCAGCAGCTTGGCCATTGGAGAGACCCAGTACTTC.

The CDR3: CASSYRQAVYGYTF. CDR3 nucleotides: TGTGCCAGCAGTTACAGACAGGCCGTCTATGGCTACACCTTC. The rearrangement links TRBV28 to TRBJ1-2, with D possibly matching TRBD1 (6 bases). Deletions cut 4 bases from V and 4 bases from J, with 13 bases between. The CDR3 sequence is 14 residues long. The germline CDR1 and CDR2 sequences are MDHEN and SYDVKM.

V and J are TRBV6-1 and TRBJ2-1; TRBD2 is a possible D gene (6 bases). The CDR3 spans 19 residues. From germline, CDR1 is MNHNS and CDR2 SASEGT. Trimming removed 0 bases at V and 3 bases at J, with 21 bases between. CDR3 sequence (DNA): TGTGCCAGCAGTGAAGCGCGGTCCTTGTCGGCGGGAAACTACAATGAGCAGTTCTTC. As protein: CASSEARSLSAGNYNEQFF.

This chain links TRBV27 with TRBJ2-3; D possibly corresponds to TRBD1 (6 bases). V lost 4 bases and J lost 5, with 22 bases in between. In germline, CDR1 is MNHEY, CDR2 SMNVEV (reference sequence). CDR3 length equals 17 residues. Written as DNA, the CDR3 is TGTGCCAGCAGTTCCCTCTTTCCGGCACAGGGACAAGATACGCAGTATTTT. Protein: CASSSLFPAQGQDTQYF.

This clone was seen more than once but under ten times. V and J are TRBV29-1 and TRBJ1-1; D is possibly TRBD1 (5 bases). The CDR3 consists of 12 residues. The V gene's germline CDR1 is SQVTM and CDR2 ANQGSEA. V was shortened by 2 bases and J by 1 base, with 5 bases between the two germline ends. Written as DNA, the CDR3 is TGCAGCGTTGAACAGGGGAACACTGAAGCTTTCTTT. Translated: CSVEQGNTEAFF.

V usage is TRBV28 and J usage is TRBJ1-1; D is uncertain. The CDR3 runs to 11 residues. Germline assignment: CDR1 MDHEN and CDR2 SYDVKM. V was cut by 5 bases and J by 9 bases, with 10 bases left in between. CDR3 loop: CASSGVTQAFF. The DNA for the CDR3 is TGTGCCAGCAGTGGGGTCACCCAAGCTTTCTTT.

Only one count was recorded for this clone. The V gene is TRBV5-4, the J gene TRBJ1-2; TRBD1 aligns across 9 bases. V lost 4 bases to trimming and J lost 8 bases; unmatched junction nucleotides: 6. Looked up from germline, CDR1 is SGHNT and CDR2 is YYREEE (reference sequence). This CDR3 has 13 residues. The CDR3 loop reads CASSGADRGGYTF. The CDR3 region has the DNA TGTGCCAGCAGCGGAGCGGACAGGGGCGGCTACACCTTC.

The chain links TRBV2 to TRBJ1-4; D not certain. V was cut by 3 bases and J by 10 bases, with 21 bases left in between. Germline V gene data show CDR1 as SNHLY and CDR2 as FYNNEI. There are 16 residues in the CDR3. CDR3 coding DNA: TGTGCCAGCAGTGAGAGGACGGGATATCTCGTGGGAAAACTGTTTTTT. It is translated as CASSERTGYLVGKLFF. Full variable domain (missing parts from reference TRBV2 and TRBJ1-4): EPEVTQTPSHQVTQMGQEVILRCVPISNHLYFYWYRQILGQKVEFLVSFYNNEISEKSEIFDDQFSVERPDGSNFTLKIRSTKLEDSAMYFCASSERTGYLVGKLFFGSGTQLSVL.

This clone was found once. The chain is built from TRBV10-1 and TRBJ2-7; TRBD1 aligns across 8 bases. Germline V gene sequence: CDR1 WNHNN, CDR2 SYGVQD (reference sequence). This CDR3 is 13 amino acids long. With 6 bases clipped from V and 5 bases from J, the junction kept 6 bases outside the gene matches. CDR3 protein: CASSSGQGDEQYF. The CDR3 DNA follows: TGCGCCAGCAGCTCCGGACAGGGCGACGAGCAGTACTTC.

The CDR3: CASSRRDRNTGELFF. In nucleotides, the CDR3 is TGTGCCAGCTCCCGTAGGGACAGGAACACCGGGGAGCTGTTTTTT. V and J are TRBV18 and TRBJ2-2, with TRBD1 matching 7 bases. Germline V CDR1 and CDR2: KGHSH, LQKENI. This CDR3 spans 15 amino acids. Trimming took 6 bases from V and 1 from J; bases not matched to a gene: 5.

V usage is TRBV2 and J usage is TRBJ1-4; D unresolved. The CDR3 runs to 12 residues. Per germline, CDR1 SNHLY and CDR2 FYNNEI. The V gene lost 6 bases and the J gene lost 6 bases, with 8 bases spanning the gap. The CDR3 DNA is TGTGCCAGCAGGGTACTGGATGAAAAACTGTTTTTT. It yields the protein CASRVLDEKLFF.

The chain uses TRBV9 and TRBJ2-5, with TRBD1 identical over 8 bases. The V gene's germline CDR1 is SGDLS and CDR2 YYNGEE. The CDR3 is 15 residues long. Germline trimming cut 3 bases from V and 4 bases from J; bases unmatched to any gene: 8. The CDR3 coding sequence is TGTGCCAGCAGCGCAGTGCGGACAGGGACAGAGACCCAGTACTTC. Its protein is CASSAVRTGTETQYF.

The chain combines TRBV2 with TRBJ1-5; no firm D call. Germline-derived CDR1 and CDR2 are SNHLY and FYNNEI. Trimming pared 9 bases from V and 0 bases from J, leaving 9 bases between. This CDR3 has 13 amino acids. This CDR3 is CASTQNSNQPQHF. The CDR3 coding sequence is TGTGCCAGTACCCAGAATAGCAATCAGCCCCAGCATTTT.

V and J are TRBV11-1 and TRBJ2-6; D not resolved. This CDR3 region has 15 residues. CDR1 and CDR2 (germline): SGHAT, FQDESV (reference sequence). The V gene lost 5 bases and the J gene lost 0 bases, with 8 bases spanning the gap. CDR3 protein: CASSPRYSGANVLTF. The CDR3 DNA follows: TGTGCCAGCAGCCCAAGATACTCTGGGGCCAACGTCCTGACTTTC.

V usage is TRBV7-2 and J usage is TRBJ1-1; unclear D gene. Germline assignment: CDR1 SGHTA and CDR2 FQGNSA. This CDR3 region has 14 residues. V was shortened by 5 bases and J by 4 bases, with 14 bases between the two germline ends. This CDR3 is CASSPRSEGTEAFF. CDR3 nucleotide sequence: TGTGCCAGCAGCCCGAGATCCGAGGGCACTGAAGCTTTCTTT.

This chain connects TRBV28 to TRBJ2-1; 7 bases map to TRBD2. V lost 7 bases and J lost 3; bases outside the gene matches: 6. Germline V gene sequence: CDR1 MDHEN, CDR2 SYDVKM. This CDR3 is built from 14 residues. DNA of the CDR3: TGTGCCAGCACCGGGAGGCTACACTACAATGAGCAGTTCTTC. This codes for CASTGRLHYNEQFF.

Points on this clone: This sample also contains other DNA sequences that code for the same CDR3. The chain is built from TRBV6-4 and TRBJ2-2; D possibly corresponds to TRBD1 (8 bases). Germline values: CDR1 MRHNA, CDR2 SNTAGT. CDR3 length: 14 residues. V was trimmed by 3 bases and J by 5 bases, leaving 10 bases between them. The CDR3 reads CASSEQGGTGELFF. In DNA, the CDR3 is TGTGCCAGCAGTGAACAGGGGGGGACCGGGGAGCTGTTTTTT.